Each of the 29 T cell receptor beta chains below was sequenced from the same sample in a study of CD8 T cells in ankylosing spondylitis listed by TCRdb under 2017. Libraries were prepared through 5' RACE. Sequenced using an Illumina HiSeq 2500. TCRdb reprocessed the public reads (quality trimming at Q25 with fastp, clone calling with MiXCR) and kept in-frame beta chains. Identical CDR3 proteins give one entry, which carries the most common genes and DNA. The sample yields hundreds of thousands of distinct CDR3 sequences; under 8.5% were counted once. In total, the top ten clones hold around 5.1% of the sample. Sequencing input: blood, either unsorted or a sorted T cell fraction (not recorded which). The receptors come from a female donor with ankylosing spondylitis or in good health (not recorded which).

At least ten counts were recorded for this clonotype. V usage is TRBV5-5 and J usage is TRBJ2-7; D unresolved. CDR3 size: 15 residues. Germline CDR1 and CDR2: SGHKS and YYEKEE (reference sequence). The V and J ends lost 0 bases and 4 bases respectively, with 14 bases between them. The CDR3 spells CASSLATASLYEQYF. For the CDR3, the DNA is TGTGCCAGCAGCTTGGCGACTGCCAGTCTGTACGAGCAGTACTTC.

There are many counts of this clonotype. The rearrangement joins TRBV20-1 to TRBJ2-5; D might be TRBD1 or TRBD2, each matching 7 bases. The V and J ends lost 5 bases and 4 bases respectively, with 23 bases between them. This CDR3 is 16 amino acids long. Germline V gene sequence: CDR1 DFQATT, CDR2 SNEGSKA (reference sequence). CDR3 nucleotide sequence: TGCAGTGCTGAAAAAAGGGGGACAGCGGGAATAGAGACCCAGTACTTC. It specifies CSAEKRGTAGIETQYF.

This clonotype was seen repeatedly, ten times or more. The rearrangement joins TRBV5-5 to TRBJ2-5; D unresolved. Germline CDR1 SGHKS, CDR2 YYEKEE (reference sequence). The V gene lost 7 bases and the J gene lost 2 bases, with 12 bases spanning the gap. The CDR3 is 13 residues long. DNA for the CDR3: TGTGCCAGCCAGAAAGCACAGCAAGAGACCCAGTACTTC. Encoded protein: CASQKAQQETQYF.

The table lists this clonotype with many counts. The chain recombines TRBV7-8 with TRBJ2-7; D gene ambiguous. Trimming took 5 bases from V and 0 from J, leaving 11 bases between them. From germline, CDR1 is SGHVS and CDR2 FQNEAQ. This CDR3 comprises 14 residues. CDR3 coding DNA: TGTGCCAGCAGCCTCGGCTCCCTCTCCTACGAGCAGTACTTC. Its protein product is CASSLGSLSYEQYF.

This clonotype has a count of ten or more. The rearrangement joins TRBV6-1 to TRBJ2-7; 8 positions agree with TRBD2. The germline V gene encodes CDR1 MNHNS and CDR2 SASEGT. V lost 5 bases, J lost 0 bases, and 3 bases stayed unmatched. The CDR3 sequence is 14 residues long. The CDR3 nucleotides are TGTGCCAGCAGTAGCGGGAGAAGCTCCTACGAGCAGTACTTC. Encoded protein: CASSSGRSSYEQYF.

This clonotype was picked up many times. The chain combines TRBV6-2 or TRBV6-3 with TRBJ2-5; D is uncertain. The CDR3 consists of 13 residues. CDR1 and CDR2 from the germline V gene are MNHEY and SVGEGT. V dropped 4 bases and J dropped 9 bases, with 15 bases sitting between them. The CDR3 DNA sequence: TGTGCCAGCAGTTTCGACCCCGGGCGAGCCCAGTACTTC. Translated: CASSFDPGRAQYF.

This clonotype was recorded a few times. The V and J genes are TRBV11-2 and TRBJ2-6, with a tentative D call TRBD1 (5 bases). CDR3 length: 15 residues. V was trimmed by 3 bases and J by 2 bases, leaving 8 bases between them. From germline, CDR1 is SGHAT and CDR2 FQNNGV. CDR3 residues: CASSFTGPGANVLTF. For the CDR3, the DNA is TGTGCCAGCAGCTTTACAGGACCTGGGGCCAACGTCCTGACTTTC.

Many counts were recorded for this clonotype. The genes are TRBV5-1 and TRBJ2-4; 8 bases map to TRBD1. CDR1 and CDR2 from the germline V gene are SGHRS and YFSETQ. Losses at the gene ends were 0 bases for V and 6 bases for J; bases not matched to a gene: 5. The CDR3 spans 15 residues. The CDR3 is CASSLAGDRLNIQYF. The DNA for the CDR3 is TGCGCCAGCAGCTTGGCCGGGGACAGGTTAAACATTCAGTACTTC.

Ten or more counts support this clonotype. The chain recombines TRBV2 with TRBJ2-1, with 9 bases aligning to TRBD2. The length of the CDR3 is 15 residues. The ends lost 5 bases at V and 4 bases at J; junction bases unmatched: 6. Germline V gene data show CDR1 as SNHLY and CDR2 as FYNNEI. CDR3 protein: CASSSRLAAYNEQFF. DNA of the CDR3: TGTGCCAGCAGTTCTAGACTAGCGGCTTACAATGAGCAGTTCTTC.

This clonotype was recorded once. One base away lies a much larger clone, so this may be a sequencing read error. DNA for the CDR3: TGTGCCAGCAGTTTATCGGGCAGTTTAGGAAACATCATATATTTT. Translation: CASSLSGSLGNIIYF. The chain recombines TRBV27 with TRBJ1-3; D call uncertain. CDR1 MNHEY and CDR2 SMNVEV come from the germline V gene (reference sequence). The CDR3 length is 15 residues.

This clonotype was seen ten or more times. This rearrangement joins TRBV6-1 to TRBJ2-1; 9 positions agree with TRBD2. J lost 4 bases, V lost 8 bases, and 9 bases had no gene match. The CDR3 contains 15 residues. Germline values: CDR1 MNHNS, CDR2 SASEGT. This CDR3 reads CASAPGTSTYNEQFF. The CDR3 nucleotides are TGTGCCAGCGCTCCCGGGACTAGCACTTACAATGAGCAGTTCTTC.

At least ten counts were recorded for this clonotype. This sequence joins TRBV12-3 or TRBV12-4 and TRBJ2-2; TRBD1 is a possible D gene (6 bases). The V and J ends lost 4 bases and 3 bases respectively, with 27 bases between them. This CDR3 has 20 residues. CDR3 in DNA: TGTGCCAGCAGTTCATTATTGTACTACCCCGGGACAAGCGACACCGGGGAGCTGTTTTTT. This gives the protein CASSSLLYYPGTSDTGELFF.

This clonotype was recorded many times. The chain employs TRBV20-1 and TRBJ2-3; 9 bases agree with TRBD2. CDR1 and CDR2 (germline): DFQATT, SNEGSKA (reference sequence). With V trimmed by 3 bases and J by 5 bases, 15 bases remained unmatched. The CDR3 has 17 residues. In DNA form, the CDR3 reads TGCAGTGCTAGTGGGCCGATCGCGGGAGGGCCTGTAGATACGCAGTATTTT. Protein product: CSASGPIAGGPVDTQYF.

This clonotype was picked up many times. The chain recombines TRBV28 with TRBJ2-5; 12 positions match TRBD2. J lost 2 bases, V lost 1 base, and 2 bases had no gene match. CDR3 length equals 16 residues. From germline, CDR1 is MDHEN and CDR2 SYDVKM. DNA for the CDR3: TGTGCCAGCAGTTTATCACTAGCGGGAGGTCAAGAGACCCAGTACTTC. This translates into CASSLSLAGGQETQYF.

This clonotype has a handful of counts. The chain combines TRBV7-2 with TRBJ1-2; D is possibly TRBD1 (6 bases). V shed 0 bases and J shed 5 bases, with 13 bases lying between them. CDR3 length: 15 residues. CDR1 is SGHTA and CDR2 is FQGNSA in the germline V gene. The CDR3 reads CASSLAVQGWYGYTF. For the CDR3, the DNA is TGTGCCAGCAGCTTAGCCGTTCAGGGGTGGTATGGCTACACCTTC.

At least ten counts were recorded for this clonotype. The chain carries TRBV25-1 and TRBJ2-5; D gene ambiguous. CDR3 length equals 11 residues. Germline CDR1 and CDR2: MGHDK and SYGVNS. Trimming took 4 bases from V and 6 from J, leaving 6 bases between them. The CDR3 loop reads CASSVKQTQYF. The CDR3 DNA is TGTGCCAGCAGTGTAAAGCAGACCCAGTACTTC.

This clonotype came up a few times. The gene calls are TRBV7-9 and TRBJ1-2; 8 nucleotides align to TRBD1. Trimming took 5 bases from V and 6 from J; bases not matched to a gene: 17. In germline, CDR1 is SEHNR, CDR2 FQNEAQ (reference sequence). This CDR3 region has 17 residues. The CDR3 DNA sequence: TGTGCCAGCAGCAGCAGGTCAGGGGGCCTTTCAGTTAATGGCTACACCTTC. This sequence encodes CASSSRSGGLSVNGYTF.

This clonotype was seen repeatedly, ten times or more. This chain joins TRBV24-1 and TRBJ2-3; no firm D call. In germline, CDR1 is KGHDR, CDR2 SFDVKD. V shed 6 bases and J shed 2 bases, with 14 bases lying between them. This CDR3 has 15 amino acids. CDR3 DNA: TGTGCCACCAGTAGTGGGTACGGAATCACAGATACGCAGTATTTT. Amino acid sequence: CATSSGYGITDTQYF.

In this sample, this clonotype turned up many times. The gene calls are TRBV28 and TRBJ2-7, with 9 positions matching TRBD2. Germline loops: CDR1 MDHEN, CDR2 SYDVKM. The length of the CDR3 is 15 residues. Trimming took 4 bases from V and 4 from J; bases not matched to a gene: 8. CDR3 protein: CASSSGLASGYEQYF. The CDR3 DNA reads as TGTGCCAGCAGTTCAGGACTAGCGTCTGGTTACGAGCAGTACTTC.

This clonotype was counted at least ten times. This sequence joins TRBV6-2 or TRBV6-3 and TRBJ1-2, with D perhaps TRBD1 (5 bases). The germline gives CDR1 MNHEY, CDR2 SVGEGT. This CDR3 is 13 amino acids long. Trimming cost V 5 bases and J 7 bases, with 14 bases left between them. The CDR3 bases are TGTGCCAGCAGTCCCGGGAGAGGGGTTGGCTACACCTTC. This codes for CASSPGRGVGYTF.

In its sample, this clonotype was seen a few times. The CDR3 DNA is TGTGCCAGCAGCTTAGAGGTGGAGGGGAATACTTACGAGCAGTACTTC. It yields the protein CASSLEVEGNTYEQYF. The chain combines TRBV7-2 with TRBJ2-7; perhaps TRBD2 as D (6 bases). This CDR3 region has 16 residues. CDR1 SGHTA and CDR2 FQGNSA come from the germline V gene. V lost 1 base and J 4 bases, leaving 17 bases between the germline ends.

This clonotype appeared a few times. The V call is TRBV7-9, the J call TRBJ2-2, with D unclear. The V and J ends lost 4 bases and 5 bases respectively, with 20 bases between them. CDR1 SEHNR and CDR2 FQNEAQ come from the germline V gene (reference sequence). The CDR3 runs to 17 residues. The chain's CDR3 is CASSSRAAHPYTGELFF. CDR3 nucleotides: TGTGCCAGCAGCTCAAGGGCCGCCCATCCCTATACCGGGGAGCTGTTTTTT.

This clonotype was counted at least ten times. This chain uses TRBV20-1 with TRBJ2-7, with D perhaps assigned TRBD1 or TRBD2 (5 bases each). V lost 3 bases and J 2 bases, leaving 11 bases between the germline ends. Germline loops: CDR1 DFQATT, CDR2 SNEGSKA (reference sequence). The CDR3 has 13 amino acids. In DNA form, the CDR3 reads TGCAGTGCTAGTAGCGACAGCACCTACGAGCAGTACTTC. Translated, it gives CSASSDSTYEQYF.

This clonotype was detected ten times or more. This chain joins TRBV6-1 and TRBJ2-2; TRBD1 or TRBD2 may be the D gene (5 bases each). The length of the CDR3 is 16 residues. CDR1 MNHNS and CDR2 SASEGT come from the germline V gene. The germline V and J ends were trimmed by 7 bases and 4 bases, with 19 bases remaining between them. The CDR3 coding sequence is TGTGCCAGCATTCAGAGGGGTTCCGGGGCCACCGGGGAGCTGTTTTTT. Amino acids: CASIQRGSGATGELFF.

This clonotype was found many times. The chain has TRBV10-3 and TRBJ2-1; 8 positions match TRBD1. The V gene end was trimmed by 9 bases and the J gene end by 15 bases; junction bases not matched to a gene: 10. The V gene's germline CDR1 is ENHRY and CDR2 SYGVKD. The CDR3 loop spans 11 amino acids. Here the CDR3 reads CAISSGTGGFF. In DNA, the CDR3 is TGTGCCATATCGTCCGGGACAGGTGGGTTCTTC.

The chain carries TRBV28 and TRBJ1-2; unclear D gene. The V gene lost 4 bases and the J gene lost 8 bases, with 17 bases spanning the gap. The germline V gene encodes CDR1 MDHEN and CDR2 SYDVKM. This CDR3 is built from 14 residues. CDR3 sequence: CASSSTEGLFGYTF. The DNA of the CDR3 is TGTGCCAGCAGTTCTACAGAAGGGCTTTTCGGCTACACCTTC.

This clonotype was observed at least ten times. The chain carries TRBV7-9 and TRBJ2-7; the D is unclear. Trimming removed 0 bases from V and 4 bases from J, with 10 bases in between. This CDR3 is built from 14 residues. CDR1 SEHNR and CDR2 FQNEAQ come from the germline V gene (reference sequence). CDR3 loop: CASSLAGSWYEQYF. As DNA, the CDR3 is TGTGCCAGCAGCTTAGCAGGGTCTTGGTACGAGCAGTACTTC.

This clonotype was seen ten or more times. V gene TRBV7-2 combines with J gene TRBJ2-1, with D perhaps being TRBD1 or TRBD2 (5 bases each). CDR3 length: 12 amino acids. V was cut by 0 bases and J by 15 bases, with 12 bases left in between. Germline V gives CDR1 SGHTA, CDR2 FQGNSA. The CDR3 DNA reads as TGTGCCAGCAGCTTAGCGGGGGATAGGGTGTTCTTC. This translates into CASSLAGDRVFF.

Many counts were recorded for this clonotype. The gene calls are TRBV30 and TRBJ2-1; unclear D gene. Germline-derived CDR1 and CDR2 are GTSNPN and SVGIG (reference sequence). CDR3 length: 14 amino acids. Between the trimmed V and J ends, which lost 6 bases and 9 bases, there was a span of 21 bases. The DNA of the CDR3 is TGTGCCTGTGATCCAGGAGTTGGATGGGGTGAGCAGTTCTTC. Residues: CACDPGVGWGEQFF.